Sequencing of this TCR beta chain was carried out in a study of T cell responses to AZD1222 COVID-19 vaccine. Using immunoSEQ multiplex PCR, the repertoire was profiled, and TCRdb retains in-frame clones only, with some absent. The data contain more than 65,000 clones, around 80% of them singletons. Study-level findings and limits: Spike-specific TCR breadth and depth were elevated following two AZD1222 doses. It was only after the peak T cell response that any repertoires were sampled.

As concerns this clone: Its antigen is not known.

The TCR comes from an adult in good health. The specimen comprised peripheral blood, sampled on day 0 of AZD1222 vaccination.

The DNA for the CDR3 is TGCGCCAGCAGCTTGGCCACAGGGTCGGGGAATGAAAAACTGTTTTTT. Amino acid sequence: CASSLATGSGNEKLFF. The rearrangement uses TRBV5-1 and TRBJ1-4, with D perhaps matching TRBD1 (6 bases). CDR1 and CDR2 (germline): SGHRS, YFSETQ. Trimming took 0 bases from V and 5 from J, leaving 14 bases between them. This CDR3 spans 16 amino acids. Supplemented by reference TRBV5-1 and TRBJ1-4, the full variable domain reads KAGVTQTPRYLIKTRGQQVTLSCSPISGHRSVSWYQQTPGQGLQFLFEYFSETQRNKGNFPGRFSGRQFSNSRSEMNVSTLELGDSALYLCASSLATGSGNEKLFFGSGTQLSVL.